The 20 T cell receptor beta chains given below trace back to one sample, sequenced in a study of CD8 T cells in ankylosing spondylitis. TCRdb called the 5' RACE reads again in MiXCR, with one record for every CDR3 protein. The repertoire holds some 120,000 distinct CDR3 sequences, more than 6.5% seen once, with approximately 12% in the top ten. Sequencing was done on a sample of blood, either unsorted or a sorted T cell fraction (not recorded which). Receptor source: a male donor with ankylosing spondylitis or in good health (not recorded which).

V and J are TRBV3-1 and TRBJ2-1, with D maybe TRBD1 (6 bases). The CDR3 totals 15 residues. Germline CDR1 LGHDT, CDR2 YNNKEL (reference sequence). V was cut by 3 bases and J by 5 bases, with 14 bases left in between. The CDR3 DNA is TGTGCCAGCAGCCATAAGACAGGTGGACACAATGAGCAGTTCTTC. Translating it yields CASSHKTGGHNEQFF.

This clonotype was found many times. J is TRBJ2-1 and V is TRBV5-1, with D perhaps TRBD1 (6 bases). The CDR3 loop spans 13 amino acids. Deletions cut 3 bases from V and 10 bases from J, with 14 bases between. Germline CDR1 and CDR2: SGHRS and YFSETQ. As DNA, the CDR3 is TGCGCCAGCAGCTCTACAGGACAGATAGAGCAGTTCTTC. It specifies CASSSTGQIEQFF.

This clonotype has ten or more counts. The chain employs TRBV5-1 and TRBJ2-7, with TRBD1 matching 7 bases. Germline V gene data show CDR1 as SGHRS and CDR2 as YFSETQ. Trimming removed 3 bases from V and 5 bases from J; junction bases left unmatched: 2. CDR3 length: 12 residues. The CDR3 DNA follows: TGCGCCAGCAGCTCCGACAGGGACGAGCAGTACTTC. Amino acids: CASSSDRDEQYF.

Here the CDR3 DNA reads TGTGCCAGCAGTAATGGATACAGGTCCAAAGGGAACACCATATATTTT. Encoded protein: CASSNGYRSKGNTIYF. This chain links TRBV6-1 with TRBJ1-3, with D perhaps matching TRBD1 (5 bases). CDR1 and CDR2 from the germline V gene are MNHNS and SASEGT. V was pared by 5 bases and J by 7 bases, with 21 bases between. The CDR3 runs to 16 residues.

At least ten counts were recorded for this clonotype. V usage is TRBV20-1 and J usage is TRBJ2-3; 13 bases line up with TRBD2. The V segment lost 5 bases and the J segment 3 bases; nucleotides outside the gene matches: 8. The germline V gene has CDR1 DFQATT and CDR2 SNEGSKA (reference sequence). CDR3 length: 16 amino acids. CDR3 coding DNA: TGCAGTGCTCAATTTAGGACTAGCGGGAGAACAGATACGCAGTATTTT. Its protein product is CSAQFRTSGRTDTQYF.

In its sample, this clonotype was seen many times. The J gene is TRBJ2-3, the V gene TRBV6-4, with 8 positions matching TRBD2. The CDR3 consists of 16 residues. V was clipped by 5 bases and J by 2 bases; unmatched bases: 9. Germline V gene data show CDR1 as MRHNA and CDR2 as SNTAGT. The CDR3, as DNA: TGTGCCAGCAGTCCAGAAAGCGGGGGACTCACAGATACGCAGTATTTT. Residues: CASSPESGGLTDTQYF.

The V gene is TRBV5-1, the J gene TRBJ2-3; a weak D match, TRBD1 (6 bases). The CDR3 runs to 14 residues. Per germline, CDR1 SGHRS and CDR2 YFSETQ. V dropped 3 bases and J dropped 2 bases, with 10 bases sitting between them. As DNA, the CDR3 is TGCGCCAGCAGCTCGGGACAATTCACAGATACGCAGTATTTT. The encoded protein is CASSSGQFTDTQYF.

A note on this clonotype: At one of its ends the junction is not consistent with the germline gene, which may arise from a read error. The genes are TRBV27 and TRBJ2-3; 9 bases match TRBD1. This CDR3 spans 17 amino acids. CDR1 MNHEY and CDR2 SMNVEV come from the germline V gene (reference sequence). CDR3 region: CPSMPTWTGASTDTQYF. The CDR3 DNA follows: TGTCCCAGCATGCCGACCTGGACAGGGGCTAGCACAGATACGCAGTATTTT.

This clonotype came up many times. This sequence joins TRBV3-1 and TRBJ1-2; D is undetermined. The CDR3 spans 13 residues. Per germline, CDR1 LGHDT and CDR2 YNNKEL (reference sequence). Deletions cut 1 base from V and 4 bases from J, with 7 bases between. The CDR3 coding sequence is TGTGCCAGCAGCCAAGCCCAGGCCTATGGCTACACCTTC. Protein sequence: CASSQAQAYGYTF.

This clonotype was detected ten times or more. V gene TRBV4-3 combines with J gene TRBJ2-7; perhaps TRBD2 as D (5 bases). CDR1 is LGHNA and CDR2 is YSLEER in the germline V gene. The V end was cut by 1 base, the J end by 7 bases, with 14 bases between. This CDR3 is 14 amino acids long. The CDR3 DNA reads as TGCGCCAGCAGCCAAGTAGAGGGAACACTTGAGCAGTACTTC. This sequence encodes CASSQVEGTLEQYF.

This clonotype was counted at least ten times. The V and J genes are TRBV19 and TRBJ1-5; D remains ambiguous. Trimming took off 2 bases at V and 0 bases at J, with 14 bases between the two ends. CDR3 size: 17 residues. Germline CDR1 reads LNHDA; CDR2 reads SQIVND (reference sequence). In DNA, the CDR3 is TGTGCCAGTAGTATACTTTCCAGCGAGTATAGCAATCAGCCCCAGCATTTT. Its protein is CASSILSSEYSNQPQHF.

This clonotype was detected many times. The chain is built from TRBV5-1 and TRBJ1-1, with D possibly matching TRBD1 (6 bases). The CDR3 contains 14 residues. Looked up from germline, CDR1 is SGHRS and CDR2 is YFSETQ. The V end was cut by 4 bases, the J end by 1 base, with 11 bases between. CDR3 region: CASSGRTANTEAFF. The CDR3 DNA reads as TGCGCCAGCAGCGGGCGGACAGCGAACACTGAAGCTTTCTTT.

There are many counts of this clonotype. The chain recombines TRBV6-5 with TRBJ1-1; D is unclear. In germline, CDR1 is MNHEY, CDR2 SVGAGI. V was pared by 1 base and J by 4 bases, with 16 bases between. This CDR3 is built from 16 residues. The CDR3 spells CASSYLIGARSTEAFF. The CDR3 coding sequence is TGTGCCAGCAGTTACTTAATAGGAGCTAGATCCACTGAAGCTTTCTTT.

This clonotype was recorded many times. This sequence joins TRBV7-2 and TRBJ1-3, with D unclear. The CDR3 loop spans 12 amino acids. The V and J ends lost 8 bases and 9 bases respectively, with 14 bases between them. CDR1 and CDR2 (germline): SGHTA, FQGNSA. CDR3 in DNA: TGTGCCAGCGGTTGGCGGATTGGCACCATATATTTT. It encodes CASGWRIGTIYF.

This clonotype was detected once. This chain connects TRBV7-2 to TRBJ1-1; 7 bases match TRBD1. The junction had 15 bases not matched to a gene; V was cut back by 5 bases and J by 6 bases. The CDR3 extends over 16 amino acids. Per germline, CDR1 SGHTA and CDR2 FQGNSA. The CDR3 is CASSLYTLTGRAEAFF. In DNA form, the CDR3 reads TGTGCCAGCAGCCTCTATACCCTGACAGGGAGGGCTGAAGCTTTCTTT.

This clonotype was seen at least ten times. This chain connects TRBV7-3 to TRBJ2-2; D is unclear. From germline, CDR1 is SGHTA and CDR2 FQGTGA. CDR3 length: 15 residues. Trimming took off 6 bases at V and 7 bases at J, with 18 bases between the two ends. DNA of the CDR3: TGTGCCAGCAGACCCGCGTCTGGTCGTAACGGGGAGCTGTTTTTT. This gives the protein CASRPASGRNGELFF.

Regarding this clonotype: It may be a read error: a sequence one base away is much more abundant. This chain's CDR3 is CASSQDRQFYGYPF. The CDR3 DNA follows: TGCGCCAGCAGCCAAGATCGCCAGTTCTATGGCTACCCCTTC. V is TRBV4-1 and J is TRBJ1-2; D unclear. This CDR3 region has 14 residues. In germline, CDR1 is MGHRA, CDR2 YSYEKL.

This clonotype was observed many times. The chain combines TRBV5-1 with TRBJ2-7, with D possibly being TRBD1 (5 bases). V was clipped by 0 bases and J by 5 bases, with 9 bases between them. CDR1 and CDR2 from the germline V gene are SGHRS and YFSETQ. This CDR3 contains 13 residues. The DNA of the CDR3 is TGCGCCAGCAGCTTGGCCGTGGACAACGAGCAGTACTTC. Encoded protein: CASSLAVDNEQYF.

This clonotype was counted ten times or more. The V and J genes are TRBV7-2 and TRBJ2-4; unclear D gene. Germline V gene sequence: CDR1 SGHTA, CDR2 FQGNSA. Between the trimmed V and J ends, which lost 6 bases and 6 bases, there was a span of 12 bases. The CDR3 consists of 13 residues. This CDR3 reads CASSQERINIQYF. CDR3 nucleotides: TGTGCCAGCAGTCAGGAACGGATAAACATTCAGTACTTC.

This clonotype was recorded at least ten times. This chain joins TRBV15 and TRBJ1-3; D is unresolved. The germline CDR1 and CDR2 sequences are LNHNV and YYDKDF (reference sequence). CDR3 length: 16 amino acids. Trimming pared 0 bases from V and 0 bases from J, leaving 9 bases between. In nucleotides, the CDR3 is TGTGCCACCAGCAGAGAACACCGGAGCTCTGGAAACACCATATATTTT. Its protein product is CATSREHRSSGNTIYF.